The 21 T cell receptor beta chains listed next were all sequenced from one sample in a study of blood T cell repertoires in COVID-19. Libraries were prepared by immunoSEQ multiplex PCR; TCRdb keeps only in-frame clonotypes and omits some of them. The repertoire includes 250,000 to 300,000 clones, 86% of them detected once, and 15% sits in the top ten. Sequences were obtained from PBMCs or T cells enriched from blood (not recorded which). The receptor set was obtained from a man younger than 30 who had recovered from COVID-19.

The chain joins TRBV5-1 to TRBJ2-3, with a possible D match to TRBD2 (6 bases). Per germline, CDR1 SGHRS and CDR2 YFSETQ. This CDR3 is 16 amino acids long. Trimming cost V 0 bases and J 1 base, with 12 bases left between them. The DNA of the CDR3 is TGCGCCAGCAGCTTGGGTGCGGGGCCCGGCACAGATACGCAGTATTTT. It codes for CASSLGAGPGTDTQYF.

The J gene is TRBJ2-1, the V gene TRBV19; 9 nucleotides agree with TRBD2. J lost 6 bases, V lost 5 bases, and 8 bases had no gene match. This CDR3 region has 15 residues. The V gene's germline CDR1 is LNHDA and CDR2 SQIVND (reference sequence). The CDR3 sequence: CASSGLAFTINEQFF. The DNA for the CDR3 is TGTGCCAGTAGTGGACTAGCGTTTACGATCAATGAGCAGTTCTTC.

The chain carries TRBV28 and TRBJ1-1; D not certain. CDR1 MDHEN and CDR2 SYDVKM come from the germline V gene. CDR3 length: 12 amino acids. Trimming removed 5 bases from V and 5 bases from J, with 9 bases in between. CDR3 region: CASSTENTEAFF. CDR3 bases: TGTGCCAGCAGTACAGAGAATACTGAAGCTTTCTTT.

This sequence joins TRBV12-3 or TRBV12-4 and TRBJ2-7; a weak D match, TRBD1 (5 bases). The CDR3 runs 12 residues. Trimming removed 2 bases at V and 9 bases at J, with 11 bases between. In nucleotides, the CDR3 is TGTGCCAGCAGTTTATTACAGGCATTGCAGTACTTC. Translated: CASSLLQALQYF.

CDR3 residues: CATSSGLAGVQETQYF. The CDR3 nucleotides are TGTGCCACCAGCAGCGGACTAGCGGGAGTTCAAGAGACCCAGTACTTC. The V gene is TRBV15, the J gene TRBJ2-5, with 13 bases fitting TRBD2. The V gene end was trimmed by 3 bases and the J gene end by 2 bases; junction bases not matched to a gene: 3. Germline V gene data show CDR1 as LNHNV and CDR2 as YYDKDF (reference sequence). CDR3 length: 16 residues. Full variable domain (missing parts from reference TRBV15 and TRBJ2-5): DAMVIQNPRYQVTQFGKPVTLSCSQTLNHNVMYWYQQKSSQAPKLLFHYYDKDFNNEADTPDNFQSRRPNTSFCFLDIRSPGLGDTAMYLCATSSGLAGVQETQYFGPGTRLLVL.

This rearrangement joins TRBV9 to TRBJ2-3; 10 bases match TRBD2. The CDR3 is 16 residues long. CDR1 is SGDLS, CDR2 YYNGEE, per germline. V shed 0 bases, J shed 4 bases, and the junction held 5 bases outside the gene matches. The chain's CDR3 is CASSVAVAGGPDTQYF. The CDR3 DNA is TGTGCCAGCAGCGTAGCAGTAGCGGGAGGTCCAGATACGCAGTATTTT. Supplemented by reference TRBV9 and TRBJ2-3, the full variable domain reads DSGVTQTPKHLITATGQRVTLRCSPRSGDLSVYWYQQSLDQGLQFLIQYYNGEERAKGNILERFSAQQFPDLHSELNLSSLELGDSALYFCASSVAVAGGPDTQYFGPGTRLTVL.

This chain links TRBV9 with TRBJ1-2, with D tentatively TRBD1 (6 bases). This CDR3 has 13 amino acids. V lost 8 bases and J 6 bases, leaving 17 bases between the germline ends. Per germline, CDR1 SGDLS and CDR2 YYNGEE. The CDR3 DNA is TGTGCCAGGCAAAACACAGGGAGGGATGGCTACACCTTC. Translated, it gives CARQNTGRDGYTF.

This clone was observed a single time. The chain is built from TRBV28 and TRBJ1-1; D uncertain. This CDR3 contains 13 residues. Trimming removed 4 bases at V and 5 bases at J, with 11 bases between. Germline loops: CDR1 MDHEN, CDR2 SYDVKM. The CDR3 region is CASSSPGSTEAFF. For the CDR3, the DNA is TGTGCCAGCAGTTCCCCAGGTTCGACTGAAGCTTTCTTT.

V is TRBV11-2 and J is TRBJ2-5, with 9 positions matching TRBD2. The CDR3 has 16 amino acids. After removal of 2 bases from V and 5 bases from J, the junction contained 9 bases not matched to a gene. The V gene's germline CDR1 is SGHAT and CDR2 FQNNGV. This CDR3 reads CASSLIGGGASETQYF. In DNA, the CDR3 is TGTGCCAGCAGCTTAATCGGCGGGGGGGCGTCGGAGACCCAGTACTTC.

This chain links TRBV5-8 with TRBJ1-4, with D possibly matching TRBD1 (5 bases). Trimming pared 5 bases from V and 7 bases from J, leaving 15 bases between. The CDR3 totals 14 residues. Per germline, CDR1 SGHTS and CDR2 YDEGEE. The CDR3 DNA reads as TGTGCCAGCAGGAAAGGCGCTAGGGGTGAAAAACTGTTTTTT. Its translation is CASRKGARGEKLFF.

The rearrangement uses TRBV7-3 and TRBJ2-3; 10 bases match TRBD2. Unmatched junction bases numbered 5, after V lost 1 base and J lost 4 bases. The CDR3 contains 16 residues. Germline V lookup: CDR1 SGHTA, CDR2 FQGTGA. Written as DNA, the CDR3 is TGTGCCAGCAGCTTAAAGCTAGCGGGAGTCGCAGATACGCAGTATTTT. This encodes CASSLKLAGVADTQYF. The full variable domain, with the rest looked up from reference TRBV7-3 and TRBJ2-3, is GAGVSQTPSNKVTEKGKYVELRCDPISGHTALYWYRQSLGQGPEFLIYFQGTGAADDSGLPNDRFFAVRPEGSVSTLKIQRTERGDSAVYLCASSLKLAGVADTQYFGPGTRLTVL.

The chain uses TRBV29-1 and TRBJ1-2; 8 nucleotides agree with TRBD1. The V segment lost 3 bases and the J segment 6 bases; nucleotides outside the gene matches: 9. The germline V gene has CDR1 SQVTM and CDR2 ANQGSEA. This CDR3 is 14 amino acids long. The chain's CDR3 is CSVDGYGQGHGYTF. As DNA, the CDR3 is TGCAGCGTTGACGGTTACGGACAGGGACATGGCTACACCTTC.

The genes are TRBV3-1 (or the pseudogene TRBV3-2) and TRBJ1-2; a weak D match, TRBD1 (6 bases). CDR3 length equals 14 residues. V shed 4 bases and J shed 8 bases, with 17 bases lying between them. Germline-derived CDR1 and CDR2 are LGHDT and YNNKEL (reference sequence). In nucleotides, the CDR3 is TGTGCCAGCAGCCGCCATGACAGGATCGACGGCTACACCTTC. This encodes CASSRHDRIDGYTF.

The CDR3, as DNA: TGTGCCAGTATGAGACAGATAGGGGCTGGGGCCAACGTCCTGACTTTC. Translated, it gives CASMRQIGAGANVLTF. The V and J genes are TRBV19 and TRBJ2-6; tentative D call: TRBD1 (5 bases). The germline V gene has CDR1 LNHDA and CDR2 SQIVND (reference sequence). The CDR3 runs 16 residues. V was cut by 7 bases and J by 2 bases, with 15 bases left in between.

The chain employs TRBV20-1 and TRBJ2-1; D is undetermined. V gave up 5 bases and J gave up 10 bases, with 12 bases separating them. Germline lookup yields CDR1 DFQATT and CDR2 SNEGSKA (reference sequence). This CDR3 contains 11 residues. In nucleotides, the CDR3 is TGCAGTGCTTACATAGCTGGCGAGCAGTTCTTC. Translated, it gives CSAYIAGEQFF.

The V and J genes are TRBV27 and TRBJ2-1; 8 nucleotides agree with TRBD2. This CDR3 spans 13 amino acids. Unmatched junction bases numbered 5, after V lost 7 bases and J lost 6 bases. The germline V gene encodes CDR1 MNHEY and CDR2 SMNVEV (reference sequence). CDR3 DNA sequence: TGTGCCAGCATATTGGGACTAGTCAATGAGCAGTTCTTC. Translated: CASILGLVNEQFF.

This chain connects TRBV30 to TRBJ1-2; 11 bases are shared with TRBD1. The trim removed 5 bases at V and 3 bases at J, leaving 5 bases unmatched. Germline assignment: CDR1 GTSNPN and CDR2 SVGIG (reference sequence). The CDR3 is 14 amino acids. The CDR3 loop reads CAWAGQGAYYGYTF. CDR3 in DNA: TGTGCCTGGGCCGGACAGGGGGCTTACTATGGCTACACCTTC.

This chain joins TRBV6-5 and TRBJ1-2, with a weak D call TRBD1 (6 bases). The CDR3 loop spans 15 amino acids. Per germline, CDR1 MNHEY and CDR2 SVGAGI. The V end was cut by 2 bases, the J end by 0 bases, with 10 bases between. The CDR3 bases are TGTGCCAGCAGTTACCAAGGGGGGGCTAACTATGGCTACACCTTC. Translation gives CASSYQGGANYGYTF.

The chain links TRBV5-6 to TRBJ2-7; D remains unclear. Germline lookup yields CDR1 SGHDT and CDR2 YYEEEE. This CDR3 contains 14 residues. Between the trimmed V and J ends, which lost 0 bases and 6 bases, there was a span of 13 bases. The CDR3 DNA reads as TGTGCCAGCAGCTTGGGTCAATATCCGGGCGAGCAGTACTTC. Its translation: CASSLGQYPGEQYF.

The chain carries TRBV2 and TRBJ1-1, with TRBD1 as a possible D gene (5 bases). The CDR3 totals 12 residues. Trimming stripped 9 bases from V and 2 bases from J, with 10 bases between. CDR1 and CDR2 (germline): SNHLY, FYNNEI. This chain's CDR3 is CARTVVNTEAFF. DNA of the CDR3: TGTGCCAGGACAGTGGTTAACACTGAAGCTTTCTTT.

CDR3 residues: CASSRDGGPKYF. The CDR3 DNA is TGTGCCAGCAGCCGGGACGGGGGGCCGAAGTATTTT. This rearrangement joins TRBV3-1 (or the pseudogene TRBV3-2) to TRBJ2-3; weak D call: TRBD2 (7 bases). V lost 4 bases, J lost 13 bases, and 15 bases lay in between. Germline CDR1 and CDR2: LGHDT and YNNKEL (reference sequence). The CDR3 has 12 residues.